This is a list of T cell receptor beta chains from one sample in a study of T cells in tumors after PD-1 blockade. Method: immunoSEQ multiplex PCR; TCRdb's copy keeps in-frame clones and lacks some. The sample has about 33,000 clones; just under 80% are singletons. Sequenced here: PBMCs, sampled before anti-PD-1 treatment. These receptors were taken from a human donor with basal cell carcinoma. Both conserved end residues are part of each CDR3. The D gene is left open where the match is weak. A clone size is listed for some rows: how often the clone was seen (once, few, many), or a class if it is expanded.

>TRBV19|-|TRBJ1-4|-
TGTGCCAGTAGTATCAGGGTAGGGGAAAAACTGTTTTTT
CASSIRVGEKLFF
>TRBV5-4|-|TRBJ1-2|-
TGTGCCAGCAGCCGAGAACACGCAGCTAACTATGGCTACACCTTC
CASSREHAANYGYTF
>TRBV18|-|TRBJ2-6|-
TGTGCCAGCTCACCACCCCGGGCTGGGGCCAACGTCCTGACTTTC
CASSPPRAGANVLTF
>TRBV3-1/TRBV3-2|-|TRBJ2-1|-
TGTGCCAGCAGCCCCTCCCTGGGTTCCTACAATGAGCAGTTCTTC
CASSPSLGSYNEQFF
>TRBV20-1|-|TRBJ1-1|-
TGCAGTGCTAGTCTCGGGGACGGTGAAGCTTTCTTT
CSASLGDGEAFF
>TRBV6-1|-|TRBJ1-2|-
TGTGCCAGCAGTGAAGGGACAGTATATGGCTACACCTTC
CASSEGTVYGYTF
>TRBV2|TRBD2|TRBJ2-2|-
TGTGCCAGCAGTCCAACGACTAGCGGTAGGACCGGGGAGCTGTTTTTT
CASSPTTSGRTGELFF
>TRBV5-6|TRBD2|TRBJ2-4|-
TGTGCCAGCAGTTACACCGGGACTAGCGGAAACATTCAGTACTTC
CASSYTGTSGNIQYF
>TRBV6-5|TRBD1|TRBJ1-6|-
TGTGCCACCCAGACAGGGTTACGTTCACCCCTCCACTTT
CATQTGLRSPLHF
>TRBV15|TRBD2|TRBJ2-7|-
TGTGCCACCAGCAGAGATCGGGCCTCGGGACTAGCCTATTACGAGCAGTACTTC
CATSRDRASGLAYYEQYF
>TRBV29-1|TRBD2|TRBJ2-7|-
TGCAGCTTCCTAGCGGGATCTTCCTACGAGCAGTACTTC
CSFLAGSSYEQYF
>TRBV24-1|-|TRBJ1-4|-
TGTGCCACCAGTGATTGGGACGGCGTTAATGAAAAACTGTTTTTT
CATSDWDGVNEKLFF
>TRBV2|-|TRBJ2-6|-
TGTGCCAGCAGAGATGCAGAGTTCTCTGGGGCCAACGTCCTGACTTTC
CASRDAEFSGANVLTF
>TRBV18|TRBD1|TRBJ1-4|-
TGTGCCAGCTCACCCGGACAGGGTCGACTGTTTTTT
CASSPGQGRLFF
>TRBV27|TRBD2|TRBJ2-1|-
TGTGCCAGCAGTTCCGGCCTAGCGGGAGGAAATGAGCAGTTCTTC
CASSSGLAGGNEQFF
>TRBV3-1/TRBV3-2|-|TRBJ2-1|few
TGTGCCAGCAGCCAAGAATGGGAGAAAGGGGCCCTCCGTAATGAGCAGTTCTTC
CASSQEWEKGALRNEQFF
>TRBV20-1|TRBD2|TRBJ2-7|-
TGCAGTGCTAGTTCTTCAGCGGGAGCCTCCTACGAGCAGTACTTC
CSASSSAGASYEQYF
>TRBV11-3|-|TRBJ1-4|-
TGTGCCAGCAGCTTAGCTGGCCAGGCAGCTAGGGAAAAACTGTTTTTT
CASSLAGQAAREKLFF
>TRBV4-1|-|TRBJ2-7|few
TGCGCCAGCAGCCAAGACCCACAACACTTGGGCGAGCAGTACTTC
CASSQDPQHLGEQYF
>TRBV27|-|TRBJ2-1|-
TGTGCCAGCACCACTGTAGAGGGTCCCTCCTACAATGAGCAGTTCTTC
CASTTVEGPSYNEQFF
>TRBV6-5|TRBD1|TRBJ1-5|-
TGTGCCAGCGGTCCAGGGGGCGGTTATCAGCCCCAGCATTTT
CASGPGGGYQPQHF
>TRBV29-1|TRBD1|TRBJ2-7|-
TGCAGCGTTGGGGGACAGGGGGCTCGGTACGAGCAGTACTTC
CSVGGQGARYEQYF
>TRBV4-3|-|TRBJ1-6|-
TGCGCCAGCAGCCAACTTTTACGGGGGGCTGGTAATTCACCCCTCCACTTT
CASSQLLRGAGNSPLHF
>TRBV19|-|TRBJ2-7|-
TGTGCCAGTAGTATTTCGGGGCCCCAGGGATACGAGCAGTACTTC
CASSISGPQGYEQYF
>TRBV7-9|-|TRBJ2-6|-
TGTGCCAGCAGCTTAGGTGGAGGGACTGGGGCCAACGTCCTGACTTTC
CASSLGGGTGANVLTF
>TRBV12-5|-|TRBJ1-4|-
TGTGCTAGTGGTTTAGGTGGGGTTAATGAAAAACTGTTTTTT
CASGLGGVNEKLFF
>TRBV20-1|TRBD1|TRBJ1-6|-
TGCAGTGCTAGTCCAGGGGGCCTAAATTCCTATAATTCACCCCTCCACTTT
CSASPGGLNSYNSPLHF
>TRBV6-5|TRBD1|TRBJ1-2|once
TGTGCCAGCAGTTACGTCAGGACAGGGGGAGGCTATGGCTACACCTTC
CASSYVRTGGGYGYTF
>TRBV5-4|TRBD2|TRBJ2-7|-
TGTGCCAGCAGCTTTAGCGGGGGGGCTATCGTCGAGCAGTACTTC
CASSFSGGAIVEQYF
>TRBV6-4|TRBD1|TRBJ1-5|-
TGTGCCGTACATCCGAGTCCAGGGGGGCTGAGCAATCAGCCCCAGCATTTT
CAVHPSPGGLSNQPQHF
>TRBV7-6|-|TRBJ2-3|few
TGTGCCAGCAGCTTTGCCGGGGGCGGGAACACAGATACGCAGTATTTT
CASSFAGGGNTDTQYF
>TRBV5-6|-|TRBJ1-6|-
TGTGCCAGCAGCTTGGGGCAGGGGAGCTCCTATAATTCACCCCTCCACTTT
CASSLGQGSSYNSPLHF
>TRBV4-3|-|TRBJ1-2|-
TGCGCCAGCAGCCAAGATTCACAGGCCCCTAACTATGGCTACACCTTC
CASSQDSQAPNYGYTF
>TRBV4-3|-|TRBJ1-1|-
TGCGCCAGCAGCCAAGATTTAAGGGGCCATGAAGCTTTCTTT
CASSQDLRGHEAFF
>TRBV5-4|-|TRBJ2-1|-
TGTGCCAGCAGCTTCCAGCGGGCCTACAATGAGCAGTTCTTC
CASSFQRAYNEQFF
>TRBV6-2/TRBV6-3|TRBD1|TRBJ2-3|-
TGTGCCAGCAGTGGACAGGGGACAGATACGCAGTATTTT
CASSGQGTDTQYF
>TRBV29-1|-|TRBJ2-7|-
TGCAGCGTTGAAGGATACTACGAGCAGTACTTC
CSVEGYYEQYF
>TRBV7-3|-|TRBJ1-2|once
TGTGCCAGCAGCTTGACGGGGGCCGCTAACTATGGCTACACCTTC
CASSLTGAANYGYTF
>TRBV20-1|-|TRBJ2-7|-
TGCAGTGCGGTGGACGGAAACGAGCAGTACTTC
CSAVDGNEQYF